These 25 T cell receptor beta chains were all obtained from the same sample, sequenced in a study of technical replicates of blood from several donors. Clones were read by immunoSEQ multiplex PCR, and TCRdb kept only the in-frame ones, dropping some. This sample has 95,000 to 100,000 clones, with nearly 96% found just once. Sequences were obtained from T cells isolated from PBMCs. The receptors were sampled from a human donor in good health.

The J gene is TRBJ1-5, the V gene TRBV6-5; D possibly corresponds to TRBD1 (6 bases). The CDR3 consists of 14 residues. CDR1 MNHEY and CDR2 SVGAGI come from the germline V gene. Trimming took off 7 bases at V and 4 bases at J, with 14 bases between the two ends. The CDR3: CASTTRRGNQPQHF. The CDR3 region has the DNA TGTGCCAGCACCACCCGCAGGGGTAATCAGCCCCAGCATTTT.

The genes are TRBV5-1 and TRBJ2-3; 13 bases map to TRBD2. The CDR3 runs to 20 residues. Looked up from germline, CDR1 is SGHRS and CDR2 is YFSETQ. Germline trimming cut 4 bases from V and 2 bases from J; bases unmatched to any gene: 16. The CDR3 nucleotides are TGCGCCAGCAGCCGGCGGACTAGCGGGAGTCGGGACCTTAACACAGATACGCAGTATTTT. This translates into CASSRRTSGSRDLNTDTQYF.

The genes are TRBV30 and TRBJ2-7, with a weak D call TRBD2 (5 bases). CDR3 size: 13 residues. CDR1 is GTSNPN, CDR2 SVGIG, per germline (reference sequence). V lost 4 bases, J lost 1 base, and 11 bases lay in between. The CDR3 spells CAWTGFLSYEQYF. The CDR3, as DNA: TGTGCCTGGACGGGGTTCCTTTCCTACGAGCAGTACTTC.

The rearrangement joins TRBV6-5 to TRBJ2-7; TRBD2 is a possible D gene (5 bases). Germline CDR1 is MNHEY and CDR2 is SVGAGI. CDR3 length: 16 amino acids. V was cut by 0 bases and J by 0 bases, with 12 bases left in between. This chain's CDR3 is CASSYSSAGSSYEQYF. The CDR3 coding sequence is TGTGCCAGCAGTTACTCCAGCGCGGGTAGCTCCTACGAGCAGTACTTC.

The J gene is TRBJ2-7, the V gene TRBV5-1; D unresolved. Per the germline V gene, CDR1 is SGHRS and CDR2 is YFSETQ. Deletions cut 4 bases from V and 0 bases from J, with 8 bases between. This CDR3 is built from 13 residues. The CDR3, as DNA: TGCGCCAGCAGCCCTCACAGCTCCTACGAGCAGTACTTC. This gives the protein CASSPHSSYEQYF.

The genes are TRBV7-8 and TRBJ1-4, with D possibly TRBD1 on 5 matching bases. Trimming removed 5 bases from V and 1 base from J, with 11 bases in between. The length of the CDR3 is 15 residues. CDR1 is SGHVS and CDR2 is FQNEAQ in the germline V gene. CDR3 sequence reads: CASSPGRVTNEKLFF. CDR3 sequence (DNA): TGTGCCAGCAGCCCCGGCAGGGTAACTAATGAAAAACTGTTTTTT.

This chain connects TRBV5-1 to TRBJ2-4, with D perhaps matching TRBD2 (6 bases). The CDR3 consists of 15 residues. Germline V lookup: CDR1 SGHRS, CDR2 YFSETQ. V lost 0 bases and J lost 3, with 10 bases in between. The CDR3 is CASSLGWGDKNIQYF. The CDR3 nucleotides read TGCGCCAGCAGCTTGGGGTGGGGGGACAAAAACATTCAGTACTTC. The full variable domain, in which reference TRBV5-1 and TRBJ2-4 provide the parts outside the CDR3, is KAGVTQTPRYLIKTRGQQVTLSCSPISGHRSVSWYQQTPGQGLQFLFEYFSETQRNKGNFPGRFSGRQFSNSRSEMNVSTLELGDSALYLCASSLGWGDKNIQYFGAGTRLSVL.

The genes are TRBV11-2 and TRBJ2-1; D may be TRBD2 (6 bases). Trimming cost V 6 bases and J 6 bases, with 18 bases left between them. The CDR3 extends over 15 amino acids. Germline V gene lookup returns CDR1 SGHAT and CDR2 FQNNGV. The CDR3 sequence: CASRLYGTALNEQFF. Written as DNA, the CDR3 is TGTGCCAGCAGGCTATACGGGACTGCCCTCAATGAGCAGTTCTTC.

The chain uses TRBV5-1 and TRBJ2-1; D is unresolved. Germline V gene data show CDR1 as SGHRS and CDR2 as YFSETQ. V lost 2 bases to trimming and J lost 7 bases, with 4 bases between them. The CDR3 sequence is 11 residues long. The CDR3 region is CASSFSNEQFF. The DNA of the CDR3 is TGCGCCAGCAGCTTTAGTAATGAGCAGTTCTTC. Full variable domain (remainder filled in from reference TRBV5-1 and TRBJ2-1): KAGVTQTPRYLIKTRGQQVTLSCSPISGHRSVSWYQQTPGQGLQFLFEYFSETQRNKGNFPGRFSGRQFSNSRSEMNVSTLELGDSALYLCASSFSNEQFFGPGTRLTVL.

The chain joins TRBV18 to TRBJ2-7; D uncertain. Germline V gene sequence: CDR1 KGHSH, CDR2 LQKENI. V was clipped by 2 bases and J by 2 bases, with 16 bases between them. The CDR3 length is 16 residues. The CDR3 here is CASSPTSRATPYEQYF. The CDR3 DNA follows: TGTGCCAGCTCACCAACGTCCCGAGCGACGCCCTACGAGCAGTACTTC.

This chain uses TRBV6-1 with TRBJ1-2; weak D call: TRBD1 (6 bases). Germline CDR1 reads MNHNS; CDR2 reads SASEGT. The CDR3 is made up of 14 amino acids. The V gene lost 6 bases and the J gene lost 7 bases, with 18 bases spanning the gap. This chain's CDR3 is CASRLGQILRGYTF. The CDR3, as DNA: TGTGCCAGCAGGCTTGGACAGATTCTTCGTGGCTACACCTTC.

The chain combines TRBV7-2 with TRBJ2-7, with TRBD2 as a possible D gene (6 bases). The germline gives CDR1 SGHTA, CDR2 FQGNSA. With 4 bases removed from V and 6 bases from J, the gap between germline ends came to 22 bases. CDR3 length equals 16 residues. In DNA form, the CDR3 reads TGTGCCAGCAGCTACTTTTCCGGGACTCCATCGGGCGAGCAGTACTTC. This translates into CASSYFSGTPSGEQYF. The whole variable domain, filled in from reference TRBV7-2 and TRBJ2-7, reads GAGVSQSPSNKVTEKGKDVELRCDPISGHTALYWYRQSLGQGLEFLIYFQGNSAPDKSGLPSDRFSAERTGGSVSTLTIQRTQQEDSAVYLCASSYFSGTPSGEQYFGPGTRLTVT.

V usage is TRBV30 and J usage is TRBJ2-7; 8 bases line up with TRBD2. CDR1 is GTSNPN and CDR2 is SVGIG in the germline V gene (reference sequence). J was trimmed by 1 base and V by 3 bases; bases with no gene match: 5. The CDR3 contains 14 residues. The CDR3: CAWRAGGPSYEQYF. CDR3 in DNA: TGTGCCTGGAGGGCGGGGGGCCCATCCTACGAGCAGTACTTC.

A single count supports this clone. CDR3 protein: CASSEGASDRTDTQYF. CDR3 DNA sequence: TGTGCCAGCAGTGAGGGGGCCTCGGACAGGACGGATACGCAGTATTTT. The J gene is TRBJ2-3, the V gene TRBV25-1; 7 positions agree with TRBD1. V gave up 3 bases and J gave up 6 bases; unmatched junction bases: 12. CDR1 MGHDK and CDR2 SYGVNS come from the germline V gene. The CDR3 loop spans 16 amino acids. Combining the CDR3 with reference TRBV25-1 and TRBJ2-3 gives the whole variable domain EADIYQTPRYLVIGTGKKITLECSQTMGHDKMYWYQQDPGMELHLIHYSYGVNSTEKGDLSSESTVSRIRTEHFPLTLESARPSHTSQYLCASSEGASDRTDTQYFGPGTRLTVL.

The chain employs TRBV5-4 and TRBJ1-1; a weak D match, TRBD1 (6 bases). With 2 bases removed from V and 1 base from J, the gap between germline ends came to 9 bases. The CDR3 is 14 residues long. Germline V lookup: CDR1 SGHNT, CDR2 YYREEE (reference sequence). Written as DNA, the CDR3 is TGTGCCAGCAGCTTCACAGGGCAGAACACTGAAGCTTTCTTT. Amino acids: CASSFTGQNTEAFF. Supplemented by reference TRBV5-4 and TRBJ1-1, the full variable domain reads ETGVTQSPTHLIKTRGQQVTLRCSSQSGHNTVSWYQQALGQGPQFIFQYYREEENGRGNFPPRFSGLQFPNYSSELNVNALELDDSALYLCASSFTGQNTEAFFGQGTRLTVV.

This rearrangement joins TRBV6-5 to TRBJ2-5, with D possibly being TRBD2 (7 bases). The CDR3 sequence is 15 residues long. The V end lost 0 bases, the J end lost 5 bases, and 13 bases lay between the germline ends. Germline CDR1 is MNHEY and CDR2 is SVGAGI. The CDR3 is CASSYSRGGRETQYF. CDR3 nucleotides: TGTGCCAGCAGTTACTCGAGGGGGGGGCGGGAGACCCAGTACTTC.

J is TRBJ2-6 and V is TRBV9; D is unclear. CDR1 SGDLS and CDR2 YYNGEE come from the germline V gene. This CDR3 comprises 13 residues. V was pared by 7 bases and J by 2 bases, with 7 bases between. Here the CDR3 DNA reads TGTGCCAGCTCCCAGGCTGGGGCCAACGTCCTGACTTTC. Translating gives CASSQAGANVLTF.

This clone was detected only once. The rearrangement joins TRBV1 to TRBJ2-5; no check of the table's D call, TRBD2, against the DNA was made. TRBV1 is recorded as a pseudogene. The CDR3 has 14 amino acids. CDR3 nucleotide sequence: TGCACCAGCAGCAGTACGGGGGGTCACGAGACCCAGTACTTC. It is translated as CTSSSTGGHETQYF.

This chain links TRBV27 with TRBJ2-7; 9 bases are shared with TRBD2. This CDR3 contains 17 residues. Germline loops: CDR1 MNHEY, CDR2 SMNVEV (reference sequence). Germline trimming cut 6 bases from V and 5 bases from J; bases unmatched to any gene: 17. The CDR3 loop reads CASRSIGERGAPHEQYF. Written as DNA, the CDR3 is TGTGCCAGCAGATCCATCGGGGAGCGGGGGGCCCCCCACGAGCAGTACTTC.

In DNA, the CDR3 is TGTGCCAGCAGTTTAGGGGCAGGGGCCTCTGGAAACACCATATATTTT. It translates to CASSLGAGASGNTIYF. The gene calls are TRBV28 and TRBJ1-3, with a possible D match to TRBD1 (6 bases). The germline CDR1 and CDR2 sequences are MDHEN and SYDVKM. V was pared by 2 bases and J by 0 bases, with 11 bases between. The CDR3 contains 16 residues.

The gene calls are TRBV2 and TRBJ1-5; 9 bases map to TRBD1. V lost 4 bases to trimming and J lost 7 bases; unmatched junction nucleotides: 2. CDR1 and CDR2 (germline): SNHLY, FYNNEI. CDR3 length: 13 residues. The CDR3 DNA reads TGTGCCAGCAGTGGGACAGGGGACCAGCCCCAGCATTTT. Translated: CASSGTGDQPQHF.

The V and J genes are TRBV28 and TRBJ1-2, with D possibly being TRBD1 (5 bases). The length of the CDR3 is 13 residues. Germline loops: CDR1 MDHEN, CDR2 SYDVKM. Trimming took off 3 bases at V and 5 bases at J, with 10 bases between the two ends. CDR3 in DNA: TGTGCCAGCAGTTTCGGAGGGGCATATGGCTACACCTTC. Translating it yields CASSFGGAYGYTF.

J is TRBJ1-2 and V is TRBV2; the match to TRBD1 covers 7 bases. The CDR3 has 12 amino acids. Trimming removed 3 bases from V and 8 bases from J; junction bases left unmatched: 3. Per the germline V gene, CDR1 is SNHLY and CDR2 is FYNNEI. CDR3 sequence reads: CASSETGWGYTF. For the CDR3, the DNA is TGTGCCAGCAGTGAGACAGGGTGGGGCTACACCTTC.

This chain links TRBV4-1 with TRBJ2-1; possible D gene TRBD2, 7 bases. The CDR3 extends over 12 amino acids. From germline, CDR1 is MGHRA and CDR2 YSYEKL. Trimming left V 1 base short and J 15 bases short, with 13 bases between. CDR3 coding DNA: TGCGCCAGCAGCCAAGCTGGGGGGGCGGTGTTCTTC. Its translation: CASSQAGGAVFF.

The chain links TRBV23-1 to TRBJ1-1; D call uncertain. TRBV23-1 is treated as an ORF (open reading frame) with a function not yet certain. Trimming pared 0 bases from V and 0 bases from J, leaving 8 bases between. This CDR3 has 15 residues. CDR3 protein: CASSQSPGMNTEAFF. DNA of the CDR3: TGCGCCAGCAGTCAATCCCCAGGAATGAACACTGAAGCTTTCTTT.